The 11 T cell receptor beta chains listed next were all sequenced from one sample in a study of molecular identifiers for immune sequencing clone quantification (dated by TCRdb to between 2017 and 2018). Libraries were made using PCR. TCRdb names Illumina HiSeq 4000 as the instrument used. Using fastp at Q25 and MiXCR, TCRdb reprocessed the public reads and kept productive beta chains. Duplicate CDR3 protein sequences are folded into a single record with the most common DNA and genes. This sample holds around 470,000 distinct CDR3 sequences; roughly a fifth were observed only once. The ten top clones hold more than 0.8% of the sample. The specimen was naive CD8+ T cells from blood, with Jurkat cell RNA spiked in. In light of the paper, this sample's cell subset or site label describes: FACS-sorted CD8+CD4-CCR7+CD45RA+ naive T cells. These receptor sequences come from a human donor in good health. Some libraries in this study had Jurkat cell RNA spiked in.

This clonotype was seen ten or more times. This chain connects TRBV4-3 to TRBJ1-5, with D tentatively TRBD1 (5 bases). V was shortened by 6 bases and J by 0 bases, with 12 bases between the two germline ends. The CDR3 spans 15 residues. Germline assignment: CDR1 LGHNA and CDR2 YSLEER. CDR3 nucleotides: TGCGCCAGCAGGTCGACAGCGTATAGCAATCAGCCCCAGCATTTT. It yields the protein CASRSTAYSNQPQHF.

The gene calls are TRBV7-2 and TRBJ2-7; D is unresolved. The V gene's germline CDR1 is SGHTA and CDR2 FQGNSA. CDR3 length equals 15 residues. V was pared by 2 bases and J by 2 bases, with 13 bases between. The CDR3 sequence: CASSLSSTPTYEQYF. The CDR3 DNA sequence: TGTGCCAGCAGCTTAAGCAGCACCCCTACCTACGAGCAGTACTTC.

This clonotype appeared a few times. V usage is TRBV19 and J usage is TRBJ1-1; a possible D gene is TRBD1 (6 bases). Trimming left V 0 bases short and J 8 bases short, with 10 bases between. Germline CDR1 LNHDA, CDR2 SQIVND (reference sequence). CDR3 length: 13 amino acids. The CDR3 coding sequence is TGTGCCAGTAGTATAGATCCGGGGACAGAAGCTTTCTTT. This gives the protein CASSIDPGTEAFF.

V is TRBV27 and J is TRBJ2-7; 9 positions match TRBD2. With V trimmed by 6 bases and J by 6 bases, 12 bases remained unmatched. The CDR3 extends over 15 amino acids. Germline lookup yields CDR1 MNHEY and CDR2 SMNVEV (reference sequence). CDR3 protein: CASRPRLGRGGEQYF. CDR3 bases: TGTGCCAGCAGACCACGGTTGGGGCGGGGGGGCGAGCAGTACTTC.

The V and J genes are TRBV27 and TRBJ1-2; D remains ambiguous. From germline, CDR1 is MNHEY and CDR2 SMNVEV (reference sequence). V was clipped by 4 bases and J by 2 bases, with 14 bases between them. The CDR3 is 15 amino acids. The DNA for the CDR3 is TGTGCCAGCAGTTCCGGGTCTCGGTTAAACTATGGCTACACCTTC. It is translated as CASSSGSRLNYGYTF.

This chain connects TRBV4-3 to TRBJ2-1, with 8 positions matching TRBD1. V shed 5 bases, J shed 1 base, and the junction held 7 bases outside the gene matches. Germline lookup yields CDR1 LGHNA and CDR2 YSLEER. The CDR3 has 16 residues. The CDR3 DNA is TGCGCCAGCAGCAACCGACAGGGGACATCCTACAATGAGCAGTTCTTC. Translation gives CASSNRQGTSYNEQFF.

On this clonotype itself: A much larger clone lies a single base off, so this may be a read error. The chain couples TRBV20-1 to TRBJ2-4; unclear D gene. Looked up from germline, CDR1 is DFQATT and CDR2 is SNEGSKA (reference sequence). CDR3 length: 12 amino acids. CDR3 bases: TGCGGTGCTAGAGAAACCGCTAACATTCAGTACTTC. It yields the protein CGARETANIQYF.

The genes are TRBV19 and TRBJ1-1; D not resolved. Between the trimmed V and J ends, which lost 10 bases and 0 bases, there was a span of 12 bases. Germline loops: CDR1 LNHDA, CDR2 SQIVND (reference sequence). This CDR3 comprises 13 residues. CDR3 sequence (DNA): TGTGCCACTCGACTCCACTTGAACACTGAAGCTTTCTTT. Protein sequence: CATRLHLNTEAFF.

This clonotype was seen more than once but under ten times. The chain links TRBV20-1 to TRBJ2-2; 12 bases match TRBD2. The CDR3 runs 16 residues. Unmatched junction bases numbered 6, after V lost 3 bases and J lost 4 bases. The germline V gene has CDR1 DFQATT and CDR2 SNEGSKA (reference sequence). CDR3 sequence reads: CSASGLAGGFTGELFF. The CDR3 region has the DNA TGCAGTGCTAGTGGTCTAGCGGGAGGGTTCACCGGGGAGCTGTTTTTT.

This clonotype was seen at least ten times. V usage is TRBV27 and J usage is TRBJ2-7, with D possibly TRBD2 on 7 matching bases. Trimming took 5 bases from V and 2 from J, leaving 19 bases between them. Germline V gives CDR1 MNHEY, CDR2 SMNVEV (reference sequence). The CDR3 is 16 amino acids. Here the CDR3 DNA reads TGTGCCAGCAGTCCATCCTGGGGGGAGGGGGCCTACGAGCAGTACTTC. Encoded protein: CASSPSWGEGAYEQYF.

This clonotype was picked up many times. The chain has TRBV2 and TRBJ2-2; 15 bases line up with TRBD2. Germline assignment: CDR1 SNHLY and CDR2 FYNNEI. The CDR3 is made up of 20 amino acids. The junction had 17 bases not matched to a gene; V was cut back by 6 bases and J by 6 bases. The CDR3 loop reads CASSSLPGLAGGPSAGELFF. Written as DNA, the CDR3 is TGTGCCAGCAGCTCCCTACCGGGACTAGCGGGAGGCCCATCCGCCGGGGAGCTGTTTTTT. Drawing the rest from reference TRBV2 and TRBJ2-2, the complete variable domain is EPEVTQTPSHQVTQMGQEVILRCVPISNHLYFYWYRQILGQKVEFLVSFYNNEISEKSEIFDDQFSVERPDGSNFTLKIRSTKLEDSAMYFCASSSLPGLAGGPSAGELFFGEGSRLTVL.